The 27 T cell receptor beta chains presented below share a single source sample, sequenced in a study of blood T cells in healthy people across ages. Through a sample-barcoded 5' primer and a J-beta primer mix, a second PCR was run for roughly 7 to 12 cycles. TCRdb redid the calling of the 5' RACE reads with MiXCR, one entry per CDR3 protein. This sample has 1.5 million to 2 million distinct CDR3 sequences, with roughly 32% found just once. Sample: blood. Source of these receptors: a woman in her 30s in good health.

In regard to this clonotype: The CDR3 does not close with the conserved phenylalanine or tryptophan, likely indicating a read error. The DNA is omitted, as the CDR3 cannot be located on it reliably, and the CDR3 follows TCRdb's listing. V and J are TRBV20-1 and TRBJ2-5; the listed D gene, TRBD2, was not tested against the DNA. CDR1 and CDR2 (germline): DFQATT, SNEGSKA (reference sequence). The CDR3 adds up to 16 amino acids, both ends counted. CDR3 protein: CSARVTGLAGGYTFGS.

The V and J genes are TRBV10-3 and TRBJ1-5; D remains ambiguous. V was pared by 3 bases and J by 0 bases, with 9 bases between. Germline loops: CDR1 ENHRY, CDR2 SYGVKD. This CDR3 region has 15 residues. CDR3 loop: CAISERGYSNQPQHF. The DNA for the CDR3 is TGTGCCATCAGTGAACGAGGATATAGCAATCAGCCCCAGCATTTT.

This chain links TRBV20-1 with TRBJ1-4, with TRBD1 as a possible D gene (5 bases). The CDR3 covers 14 residues. V was shortened by 5 bases and J by 0 bases, with 10 bases between the two germline ends. Looked up from germline, CDR1 is DFQATT and CDR2 is SNEGSKA (reference sequence). CDR3 residues: CSAAGPPTNEKLFF. In DNA, the CDR3 is TGCAGTGCTGCGGGGCCTCCAACTAATGAAAAACTGTTTTTT.

The chain employs TRBV10-3 and TRBJ2-5; 10 bases line up with TRBD1. There are 15 residues in the CDR3. Unmatched junction bases numbered 5, after V lost 2 bases and J lost 5 bases. Per the germline V gene, CDR1 is ENHRY and CDR2 is SYGVKD. The CDR3: CAISEGGQGMETQYF. Written as DNA, the CDR3 is TGTGCCATCAGTGAGGGGGGACAGGGGATGGAGACCCAGTACTTC.

In this sample, this clonotype turned up a few times. The chain has TRBV7-3 and TRBJ2-5; 8 positions match TRBD2. Trimming removed 4 bases from V and 5 bases from J; junction bases left unmatched: 12. The CDR3 spans 16 residues. Germline CDR1 SGHTA, CDR2 FQGTGA. Here the CDR3 reads CASSSGRVAGMETQYF. In nucleotides, the CDR3 is TGTGCCAGCAGCTCCGGCCGCGTAGCGGGAATGGAGACCCAGTACTTC.

This clonotype has a handful of counts. The genes are TRBV7-2 and TRBJ2-1, with 11 bases fitting TRBD2. J lost 2 bases, V lost 6 bases, and 12 bases had no gene match. CDR3 length: 18 amino acids. CDR1 SGHTA and CDR2 FQGNSA come from the germline V gene. CDR3 nucleotides: TGTGCCAGCAGTTACCAATTACTAGCGGGAGTCGCCTACAATGAGCAGTTCTTC. It codes for CASSYQLLAGVAYNEQFF. Drawing the rest from reference TRBV7-2 and TRBJ2-1, the complete variable domain is GAGVSQSPSNKVTEKGKDVELRCDPISGHTALYWYRQSLGQGLEFLIYFQGNSAPDKSGLPSDRFSAERTGGSVSTLTIQRTQQEDSAVYLCASSYQLLAGVAYNEQFFGPGTRLTVL.

Only a few counts were recorded for this clonotype. The rearrangement joins TRBV29-1 to TRBJ1-2, with 8 bases fitting TRBD1. This CDR3 has 13 amino acids. J lost 0 bases, V lost 6 bases, and 3 bases had no gene match. The V gene's germline CDR1 is SQVTM and CDR2 ANQGSEA. CDR3 loop: CSVADRANYGYTF. In DNA form, the CDR3 reads TGCAGCGTGGCGGACAGGGCTAACTATGGCTACACCTTC.

The chain links TRBV5-1 to TRBJ1-5; possibly TRBD1 for D (5 bases). Germline V gene data show CDR1 as SGHRS and CDR2 as YFSETQ. Trimming removed 4 bases at V and 5 bases at J, with 16 bases between. The CDR3 has 15 residues. The chain's CDR3 is CASSPGAGPDQPQHF. CDR3 DNA: TGCGCCAGCAGCCCTGGGGCAGGCCCCGATCAGCCCCAGCATTTT.

This clonotype was seen at least ten times. The chain recombines TRBV6-5 with TRBJ2-1; D gene uncertain. CDR1 and CDR2 (germline): MNHEY, SVGAGI. V shed 2 bases and J shed 4 bases, with 15 bases lying between them. The CDR3 runs to 16 residues. In nucleotides, the CDR3 is TGTGCCAGCAGTTACGTGTTCGGTTCGATTTACAATGAGCAGTTCTTC. Translation: CASSYVFGSIYNEQFF.

The V call is TRBV30, the J call TRBJ2-1; the match to TRBD2 covers 11 bases. This CDR3 has 18 amino acids. Trimming removed 0 bases from V and 3 bases from J; junction bases left unmatched: 10. The germline gives CDR1 GTSNPN, CDR2 SVGIG (reference sequence). CDR3 nucleotides: TGTGCCTGGAGTGTACGTCGGCTAGCGGGAGGAGTCTACAATGAGCAGTTCTTC. Protein: CAWSVRRLAGGVYNEQFF.

In this sample, this clonotype turned up a few times. This chain links TRBV9 with TRBJ2-5; D call uncertain. From germline, CDR1 is SGDLS and CDR2 YYNGEE. V was shortened by 2 bases and J by 4 bases, with 9 bases between the two germline ends. The CDR3 is made up of 13 amino acids. CDR3 residues: CASSVSASETQYF. The DNA of the CDR3 is TGTGCCAGCAGCGTTTCAGCGTCAGAGACCCAGTACTTC.

This chain uses TRBV12-3 or TRBV12-4 with TRBJ2-7; 10 bases are a match to TRBD1. This CDR3 has 16 amino acids. V was clipped by 4 bases and J by 2 bases; unmatched bases: 8. CDR3 DNA: TGTGCCAGCAGTTCTATCCGGGACAGGGGACCCTACGAGCAGTACTTC. It yields the protein CASSSIRDRGPYEQYF.

This chain connects TRBV5-4 to TRBJ2-7, with D uncertain. The CDR3 has 12 amino acids. V lost 2 bases and J 6 bases, leaving 9 bases between the germline ends. Germline lookup yields CDR1 SGHNT and CDR2 YYREEE (reference sequence). CDR3 DNA sequence: TGTGCCAGCAGCTTATTTTCGACCGAGCAGTACTTC. The encoded protein is CASSLFSTEQYF.

The CDR3 sequence: CASSYASGSYEQYF. CDR3 bases: TGCGCCAGCAGCTATGCTAGCGGGAGCTACGAGCAGTACTTC. The rearrangement links TRBV5-1 to TRBJ2-5; TRBD2 matches 10 bases. The J call is doubtful: the DNA matches TRBJ2-7 better. The CDR3 runs to 14 residues. Germline CDR1 and CDR2: SGHRS and YFSETQ.

The chain recombines TRBV29-1 with TRBJ1-2, with 10 positions matching TRBD1. Trimming removed 4 bases from V and 4 bases from J; junction bases left unmatched: 9. The germline V gene encodes CDR1 SQVTM and CDR2 ANQGSEA. The CDR3 consists of 15 residues. CDR3 in DNA: TGCAGCGTTGTTGGGACAGGGGTCGGGTTCTATGGCTACACCTTC. Residues: CSVVGTGVGFYGYTF.

The chain carries TRBV7-9 and TRBJ2-2; D possibly corresponds to TRBD1 (6 bases). Germline V gene lookup returns CDR1 SEHNR and CDR2 FQNEAQ (reference sequence). The CDR3 has 16 residues. Trimming left V 5 bases short and J 4 bases short, with 17 bases between. Here the CDR3 reads CASSPLPQGSTGELFF. The CDR3 DNA follows: TGTGCCAGCAGCCCTCTCCCACAGGGAAGCACCGGGGAGCTGTTTTTT.

The rearrangement uses TRBV28 and TRBJ2-7; 7 bases match TRBD2. The CDR3 is made up of 14 amino acids. In germline, CDR1 is MDHEN, CDR2 SYDVKM. V shed 7 bases and J 4 bases; nucleotides not matched to a gene: 10. CDR3: CASTPSGGTYEQYF. In DNA, the CDR3 is TGTGCCAGCACCCCTAGCGGAGGTACTTACGAGCAGTACTTC.

The chain links TRBV20-1 to TRBJ1-2; TRBD1 might be the D (5 bases). The CDR3 has 18 residues. V dropped 5 bases and J dropped 5 bases, with 30 bases sitting between them. CDR1 and CDR2 (germline): DFQATT, SNEGSKA (reference sequence). The CDR3 sequence: CSAQSERIGVGAFYGYTF. DNA of the CDR3: TGCAGTGCTCAGAGCGAAAGAATCGGGGTAGGGGCATTTTATGGCTACACCTTC.

This clonotype was picked up a small number of times. The chain employs TRBV5-1 and TRBJ1-1, with TRBD1 identical over 11 bases. Germline-derived CDR1 and CDR2 are SGHRS and YFSETQ. V dropped 4 bases and J dropped 2; count of bases not matched to a gene: 7. The CDR3 runs to 16 residues. CDR3 nucleotide sequence: TGCGCCAGCAGCCCTGGACAGGGGGCGCCTAACACTGAAGCTTTCTTT. This codes for CASSPGQGAPNTEAFF.

The V call is TRBV12-3 or TRBV12-4, the J call TRBJ2-5, with 8 bases aligning to TRBD1. V was clipped by 6 bases and J by 4 bases; unmatched bases: 7. The CDR3 runs to 14 residues. The CDR3 loop is CASRSGTGIETQYF. The CDR3 DNA reads TGTGCCAGCAGGTCCGGGACAGGAATAGAGACCCAGTACTTC.

This clonotype was counted only a few times. The chain employs TRBV7-2 and TRBJ2-5, with 9 bases aligning to TRBD2. Looked up from germline, CDR1 is SGHTA and CDR2 is FQGNSA. The length of the CDR3 is 16 residues. V dropped 5 bases and J dropped 3; count of bases not matched to a gene: 10. CDR3 protein: CASSLMLAGRKETQYF. The CDR3, as DNA: TGTGCCAGCAGCCTCATGCTAGCGGGGAGAAAAGAGACCCAGTACTTC.

This clonotype has just a few counts. The chain joins TRBV27 to TRBJ2-4; D could derive from TRBD1 or TRBD2 (7 bases each). Germline V gene lookup returns CDR1 MNHEY and CDR2 SMNVEV (reference sequence). V dropped 6 bases and J dropped 14 bases, with 11 bases sitting between them. The CDR3 is 10 residues long. The CDR3 coding sequence is TGTGCCAGCAGGTCAGGGGGGGAGTACTTC. Its protein product is CASRSGGEYF.

This clonotype was detected once. A read error may explain this, as a much larger clone is one base away. The chain combines TRBV12-3 or TRBV12-4 with TRBJ2-5; 8 nucleotides align to TRBD2. The CDR3 is 17 amino acids. Unmatched junction bases numbered 24, after V lost 5 bases and J lost 13 bases. Written as DNA, the CDR3 is TGTGCCAGCAGTCTACCCCCTGCGGGGGGCGACCCCTACGAGCGGTACTTC. It codes for CASSLPPAGGDPYERYF.

Only a few counts were recorded for this clonotype. This chain connects TRBV12-3 or TRBV12-4 to TRBJ2-7; D might be TRBD2 (5 bases). This CDR3 has 15 amino acids. Trimming removed 7 bases at V and 0 bases at J, with 16 bases between. CDR3 sequence: CASTIGGLGSYEQYF. Here the CDR3 DNA reads TGTGCCAGCACCATAGGAGGCTTAGGCTCCTACGAGCAGTACTTC.

The chain combines TRBV7-9 with TRBJ2-7; tentatively, D is TRBD1 or TRBD2 (5 bases each). This CDR3 region has 16 residues. Germline assignment: CDR1 SEHNR and CDR2 FQNEAQ (reference sequence). V lost 5 bases and J 0 bases, leaving 17 bases between the germline ends. The CDR3 loop reads CASSDPPGRNSYEQYF. Written as DNA, the CDR3 is TGTGCCAGCAGCGACCCTCCGGGACGGAACTCCTACGAGCAGTACTTC.

The table lists this clonotype with a few counts. The gene calls are TRBV12-3 or TRBV12-4 and TRBJ1-2; 9 bases are a match to TRBD1. With V trimmed by 3 bases and J by 0 bases, 2 bases remained unmatched. This CDR3 is built from 15 residues. The CDR3 DNA is TGTGCCAGCAGTTTCAGGACAGGGGCTAACTATGGCTACACCTTC. Translation: CASSFRTGANYGYTF.

The rearrangement joins TRBV6-1 to TRBJ2-1, with TRBD2 identical over 11 bases. The CDR3 contains 15 residues. The V segment lost 7 bases and the J segment 4 bases; nucleotides outside the gene matches: 6. Germline CDR1 is MNHNS and CDR2 is SASEGT. CDR3 loop: CASTTSGGQYNEQFF. The CDR3 nucleotides read TGTGCCAGCACCACTAGCGGGGGTCAGTACAATGAGCAGTTCTTC.